This T cell receptor beta chain comes out of a study of T cells in localized non-small cell lung cancer. CDR1 SGHNT and CDR2 YYREEE come from the germline V gene (reference sequence). The CDR3 is 14 amino acids. Between the trimmed V and J ends, which lost 4 bases and 6 bases, there was a span of 17 bases. TCRdb's copy holds only in-frame clones and misses some; the assay was immunoSEQ multiplex PCR. The sample includes approximately 100,000 clones, under 95% of them seen just once. The V and J genes are TRBV5-4 and TRBJ2-7; maybe TRBD1 (6 bases). This TCR was sampled from a woman aged 40-69 years with stage II squamous cell lung carcinoma. Sequencing was performed on PBMCs, taken before any cancer treatment. CDR3 coding DNA: TGTGCCAGCAGCAGCCGGACAGAAGTCTCCGAGCAGTACTTC. Its translation is CASSSRTEVSEQYF.